This record concerns one TCR beta chain sequence. Its cognate antigen has yet to be identified. No base quality information exists; no much larger clone differs at one position. The cohort was made up of roughly 670 healthy bone marrow donors. At the time of sampling, all cohort members were nominally healthy, though unrecorded immune exposures were likely present. The donor was CMV seronegative and belonged to the group of over 350 seronegative cohort members. Each donor provided a peripheral blood sample, and peripheral blood mononuclear cells were used for TCR beta sequencing. Genomic DNA was extracted from the blood cell samples with the Qiagen DNeasy Blood Extraction Kit. This record comes from a study of cytomegalovirus exposure and HLA in healthy donors (dated by TCRdb to 2016 to 2017). Regarding the complete study: According to an earlier analysis of 550 to 750 of the donors, about 179 million T cells yielded over 100 million unique TCR beta sequences and about 300 Gb of sequence data. An early release covering approximately 600 HLA-typed donors comprised about 290 gigabases of sequencing data and about 90 million unique TCR sequences. Of the 398 genotyped donors, roughly 85% fell in the genetic ancestry cluster associated with self-reported Caucasian donors. The study aimed to test whether signatures of past pathogen exposure could be identified by cataloging public T cell receptors. The study used immunosequencing to profile the T cell repertoires of more than 650 subjects and linked those repertoires to cytomegalovirus serostatus. Along with the approximately 670-subject first cohort, a separate validation cohort of over a hundred different subjects was used. To predict cytomegalovirus infection status, the study brought together high-throughput TCR immunosequencing, statistical association of individual TCRs with disease status, and machine learning. In a later analysis, previously published TCR beta repertoires from 666 donors were re-analyzed and high-resolution HLA genotyping was added so that TCR occurrence patterns could be studied. Rather than drawing on any new phenotypic data, the later analysis identified candidate immune exposures from TCR beta sequences and the way those sequences occurred across donors. To decide whether each TCR beta V gene segment behaved as functional or pseudogenic, an earlier analysis of some 580 of the donors relied on high-throughput TCR beta sequencing. Donor age, sex, ethnicity and CMV serostatus were compiled together with the repertoire data. In a later genetic analysis, genome-wide SNP genotypes for about 65% of the roughly 700 donors were used, and that subset was treated as a discovery cohort. All discovery cohort repertoires had been generated on a single sequencing platform. Both class I and class II loci were covered by HLA typing, at four-digit resolution. The number of donors typed differed by locus, with 629-630 for A, B, C, DRB1 and DQB1, roughly 520 for DQA1, over 600 for DPA1, and approximately 470 for DPB1. Because of strong linkage in the cohort, roughly 5 DR-DQ haplotypes were treated as single units for association and clustering. Among almost 400 genotyped donors of the cohort, an average of around 240,000 unique TCR beta nucleotide sequences were sequenced per donor, around 18% of them non-productive.

General conclusions and limits of the study: Several of the top co-occurrence clusters appeared to be linked to parvovirus B19, influenza, CMV and Epstein-Barr virus, according to a later analysis. For the cohort, immune exposure information was limited to CMV serostatus. A further reported finding was that TCR beta sequences accurately predicted the HLA-A and HLA-B alleles for most subjects in the first cohort. In a later analysis, the rate of TCR association differed among HLA loci, with DRB1 alleles having the most associated TCRs and HLA-C alleles having the fewest. A few of the identified cytomegalovirus-associated TCR beta chains were confirmed in vitro to be specific for cytomegalovirus antigens. In a later analysis, HLA-associated TCR beta chains were found to be more clonally expanded and to have lower generation probabilities than equally common non-associated chains. Most TCR sequences were seen in very few donors, while some public TCRs were found in many individuals. In this cohort, only TCR beta chains were sequenced, and detectable features were limited by the absence of alpha or paired-chain data. The study gave a list of more than 150 TCR beta chains associated with cytomegalovirus. A later analysis found that most CMV-associated TCR beta chains appeared HLA-restricted, with HLA associations seemingly driven largely by CMV exposure. In both the original and validation cohorts, the classifier was reported to diagnose cytomegalovirus status with high specificity and sensitivity. When HLA alleles, especially DR and DQ, strongly co-occurred, attributing TCR associations to individual alleles was difficult. Because some donors lacked HLA typing at each locus, the association tests relied only on the typed subset. Broadly in line with IMGT annotations, most TCR beta V segments showed up in productive rearrangements about 87% or about 30% of the time in an earlier analysis of 450 to 600 of the donors. Roughly uniform sequencing depth across donors was assumed in presence/absence analyses, although this assumption may not hold. Linkage disequilibrium might explain the correlated functional status among segregating V segments, but an unknown experimental factor could not be excluded. V-gene and J-gene trimming of TCR beta chains was associated with a missense DCLRE1C variant in a later genetic analysis, and the association was replicated in an independent cohort. A cluster of highly shared sequence variants was judged likely to represent a technical artifact of the sequencing pipeline. The earlier analysis of a few hundred of the donors excluded roughly 16 rarely observed V segments, including chromosome 9 orphons, because counts were too low. The 87-base-pair reads could not distinguish some IMGT-functional V segments, including TRBV6-2 and TRBV6-3, so those segments were excluded. The authors suggested that the approach could potentially be extended to other disease states and immunological phenotypes. Specific HLA alleles were associated with 15,000 to 20,000 TCR beta sequences at a false discovery rate of 0.05 in a later analysis. Compared with the roughly 670-donor mean, donors in an Asian-associated ancestry cluster had fewer N-insertions in productive TCRs, according to a later genetic analysis.

Taken from the germline V gene, the CDR1 and CDR2 loops are SGHDT and YYEEEE. Trimmed from V: 2 bases; trimmed from J: 11 bases; junction bases lacking a gene match: 14. The CDR3 runs 15 amino acids, cysteine and phenylalanine included. The retained sequence is limited to the CDR3, 45 bases, with the frame set at the first base. The library was built by means of the immunoSEQ multiplex PCR assay. For the multiplex PCR, a mixture combining 60 forward primers for TCR Vbeta segments and 13 reverse primers for TCR Jbeta segments was used. Amplification of the CDR3 region of rearranged TCR beta genes was performed with a multiplex PCR assay on genomic DNA. Amplified TCR beta libraries were sequenced as 87-base-pair reads on the Illumina HiSeq System. Processing in the source paper ran as follows. A later analysis counted around 72 million unique TCR beta chains across the 600 to 850 repertoires, and around 9.9 million of these chains were shared by at least two donors. To remove PCR and sequencing errors, raw reads were error-corrected and collapsed into unique sequences using a nearest-neighbor algorithm that merged closely related sequences. Alignment of CDR3 sequences to IMGT reference sequences was used to assign V, D and J gene segments. For a sequence to be retained, a match of at least six nucleotides to both a V gene segment and a J gene segment was required. Rearrangements were classified as productive when the CDR3 lacked stop codons and remained in frame with V and J, and all other rearrangements were classified as non-productive. CDR3 was defined by IMGT convention, running from the second conserved V-encoded cysteine to the conserved J-encoded phenylalanine. Sequences without an unambiguous match to a single V gene segment were excluded from the earlier analysis of about 640 of the donors. In an earlier analysis of 450 to 700 of the donors, V segments were called functional above 56.7% productive rearrangements and were called segregating when the between-donor standard deviation exceeded 5%. A statistical classification framework was developed to diagnose cytomegalovirus status using the catalog of TCR beta chain sequences. A later analysis assigned V and J genes by comparing TCR nucleotide sequences with IMGT/GENE-DB human TR gene sequences. A later analysis assigned CDR3 sequences and most-parsimonious VDJ recombination scenarios with the TCRdist pipeline. In a later analysis, each TCR beta chain was defined by its CDR3 amino acid sequence together with its V-gene family, and reads lacking a unique V-gene family were excluded. As a way to deal with suspected cross-contamination and a sequencing artifact, a later analysis dropped roughly 600 nucleotide sequences that were highly shared and had low generation probability. In a later analysis, a clonal expansion index was calculated for each public chain from normalized within-repertoire ranks of inferred template counts. In a later analysis, generation probabilities were computed with a VDJ recombination model fitted to out-of-frame rearrangements, and the resulting probabilities were checked against IGoR. In a later analysis, TCR-TCR, TCR-HLA and TCR-CMV co-occurrence was scored with hypergeometric tests, and a repertoire-size bias correction was applied to TCR pairs. False discovery rates were estimated in a later analysis by permuting HLA or CMV assignments 20 times. In a later analysis, co-occurring TCRs were grouped with DBSCAN, and TCRdist sequence similarity was added when clustering was performed within HLA-allele-positive subsets. For co-occurrence clustering, repertoires with fewer than 30,000 or more than 120,000 public chains were excluded, along with four to six repertoires with anomalous nucleotide sharing. This immuneACCESS table, as held by TCRdb, lists in-frame sequences with V and J called but not all clones. Of the missing ones, under half trace to an unresolved V gene in checked studies; the others have no known cause. That table furnishes V, J and clone size, whereas the DNA furnished D and trimming. For this sample the table gives 160,000 or so clones, of which roughly 79% were detected only once. The ten largest clones take up roughly 1.5% of the sample.

In this chain, TRBV5-6 is recombined with TRBJ1-1; a stretch of 8 junction bases matches TRBD1. This clonotype was obtained from a middle-aged man in good health and CMV-seronegative. Sequenced input: PBMCs. The CDR3 region: CASSFGQGDVGGAFF. The bases are TGTGCCAGCAGCTTCGGACAGGGAGACGTAGGGGGTGCTTTCTTT.